The clone carrying this TCR beta chain was found many times. Its antigen remains unknown. This sample was included in a study of T cells in Graves' hyperthyroidism and ophthalmopathy. Study results and caveats: Stable hyperthyroidism and ophthalmopathy were separated using 13 V-J signatures. Ophthalmopathy was model-predicted a median roughly six months pre-onset.

Amplification targeted TCR beta CDR3 regions from RNA transcripts. Researchers ran a first-round RT-PCR on the TCR CDR3 using the HTBI primer set. A single record per CDR3 protein comes from TCRdb applying MiXCR to the multiplex PCR reads. This table has almost 600,000 distinct CDR3 sequences, about 15% appearing once. Sequenced sample: blood. The source of this sequence is a woman in her thirties with Graves' hyperthyroidism that later progressed to Graves' ophthalmopathy.

CDR3 amino acids: CASSEALQGKVHQPQHF. The DNA of the CDR3 is TGTGCCAGCAGTGAAGCGCTTCAGGGAAAGGTTCATCAGCCCCAGCATTTT. This chain uses TRBV2 with TRBJ1-5; the D gene is possibly TRBD1 (5 bases). This CDR3 comprises 17 residues. Trimming cost V 0 bases and J 5 bases, with 17 bases left between them. Germline-derived CDR1 and CDR2 are SNHLY and FYNNEI. The complete variable domain, with remaining parts taken from reference TRBV2 and TRBJ1-5, reads EPEVTQTPSHQVTQMGQEVILRCVPISNHLYFYWYRQILGQKVEFLVSFYNNEISEKSEIFDDQFSVERPDGSNFTLKIRSTKLEDSAMYFCASSEALQGKVHQPQHFGDGTRLSIL.